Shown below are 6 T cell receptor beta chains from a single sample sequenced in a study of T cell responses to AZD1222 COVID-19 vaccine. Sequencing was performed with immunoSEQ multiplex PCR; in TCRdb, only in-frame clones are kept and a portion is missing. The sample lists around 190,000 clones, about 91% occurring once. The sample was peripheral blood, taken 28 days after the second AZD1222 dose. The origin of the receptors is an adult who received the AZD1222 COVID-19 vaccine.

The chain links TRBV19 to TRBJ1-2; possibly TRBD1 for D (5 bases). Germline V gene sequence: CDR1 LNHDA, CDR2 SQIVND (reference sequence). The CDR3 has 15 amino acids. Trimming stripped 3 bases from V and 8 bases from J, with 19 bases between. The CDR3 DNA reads TGTGCCAGTAGTATTGGGGCCTACAAAGGATCGGGCTACACCTTC. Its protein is CASSIGAYKGSGYTF.

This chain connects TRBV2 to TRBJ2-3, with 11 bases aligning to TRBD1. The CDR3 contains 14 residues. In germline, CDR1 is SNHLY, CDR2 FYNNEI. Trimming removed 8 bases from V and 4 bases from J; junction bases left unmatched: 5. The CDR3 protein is CASAGTGGADTQYF. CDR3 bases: TGTGCCAGCGCCGGGACAGGGGGGGCAGATACGCAGTATTTT. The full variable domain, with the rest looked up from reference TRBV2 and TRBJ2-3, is EPEVTQTPSHQVTQMGQEVILRCVPISNHLYFYWYRQILGQKVEFLVSFYNNEISEKSEIFDDQFSVERPDGSNFTLKIRSTKLEDSAMYFCASAGTGGADTQYFGPGTRLTVL.

The CDR3 loop reads CASSTGLAGGETQYF. The DNA of the CDR3 is TGTGCCAGCAGCACGGGACTAGCGGGGGGAGAGACCCAGTACTTC. This chain connects TRBV5-4 to TRBJ2-5; 15 nucleotides line up with TRBD2. Germline loops: CDR1 SGHNT, CDR2 YYREEE (reference sequence). There are 15 residues in the CDR3. Trimming at V came to 4 bases and at J to 4 bases, leaving 2 bases not matched to a gene.

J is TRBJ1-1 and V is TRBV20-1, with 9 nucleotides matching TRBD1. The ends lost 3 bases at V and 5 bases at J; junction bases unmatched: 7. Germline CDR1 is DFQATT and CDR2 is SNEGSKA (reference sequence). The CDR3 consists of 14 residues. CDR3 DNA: TGCAGTGCTAGTTATCGACAGGGGGGGACTGAAGCTTTCTTT. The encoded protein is CSASYRQGGTEAFF.

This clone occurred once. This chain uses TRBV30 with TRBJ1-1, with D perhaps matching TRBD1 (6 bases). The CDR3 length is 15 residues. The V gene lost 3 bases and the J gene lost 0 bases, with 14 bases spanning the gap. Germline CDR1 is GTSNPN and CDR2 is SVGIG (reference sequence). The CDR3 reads CAWRTSDRLNTEAFF. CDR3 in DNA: TGTGCCTGGAGGACGTCCGACAGGTTGAACACTGAAGCTTTCTTT.

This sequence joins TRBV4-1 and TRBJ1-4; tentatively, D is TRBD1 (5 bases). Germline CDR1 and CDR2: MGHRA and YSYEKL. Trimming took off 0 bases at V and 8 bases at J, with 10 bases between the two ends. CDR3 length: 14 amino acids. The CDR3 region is CASSQDGGGEKLFF. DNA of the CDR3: TGCGCCAGCAGCCAAGATGGGGGAGGGGAAAAACTGTTTTTT.